This T cell receptor (beta chain) was captured by sequencing in a study of blood T cell repertoires in COVID-19. On the study more broadly: The United States, Italy and Spain provided the acute and convalescent COVID-19 samples.

Method: immunoSEQ multiplex PCR; TCRdb's copy keeps in-frame clones and lacks some. The data show around 140,000 clones, about 88% seen once. The sequencing input was peripheral blood. The clonotype originates from an elderly woman with acute or convalescent COVID-19.

CDR3 sequence (DNA): TGTGCCAGTAAGGACAGGGGAGGCCAGCCCCAGCATTTT. Protein product: CASKDRGGQPQHF. The chain uses TRBV19 and TRBJ1-5; 9 nucleotides match TRBD1. Germline CDR1 and CDR2: LNHDA and SQIVND (reference sequence). The CDR3 has 13 residues. The V and J ends lost 7 bases and 7 bases, in that order; junction bases with no gene match: 5. The full variable domain, with the rest looked up from reference TRBV19 and TRBJ1-5, is DGGITQSPKYLFRKEGQNVTLSCEQNLNHDAMYWYRQDPGQGLRLIYYSQIVNDFQKGDIAEGYSVSREKKESFPLTVTSAQKNPTAFYLCASKDRGGQPQHFGDGTRLSIL.